Shown below are 5 T cell receptor beta chains from a single sample sequenced in a study of vaccination and CD4 T cells after COVID-19. The Oncomine TCR Beta short-read assay was applied to DNA of cultured CD4+ T cells. A single record per CDR3 protein comes from TCRdb applying MiXCR to the PCR reads. The sample lists around 20,000 distinct CDR3 sequences; 26% were seen once. Their target antigens are unknown. Documented treatment: approximately 10-day PBMC culture with coronavirus spike peptide pools or control peptides (ViraFEST assay). The sequenced material came from cultured CD4+ T cells from blood. The receptors here all came from a human donor with COVID-19.

The chain recombines TRBV6-1 with TRBJ2-3; D is perhaps TRBD2 (6 bases). V lost 8 bases, J lost 11 bases, and 14 bases lay in between. CDR3 length: 11 amino acids. CDR1 and CDR2 (germline): MNHNS, SASEGT. As DNA, the CDR3 is TGTGCCAGCGGGGGAGGCAGCGGGCAGTATTTT. This codes for CASGGGSGQYF.

J is TRBJ2-4 and V is TRBV11-3; D remains unclear. This CDR3 comprises 16 residues. The germline gives CDR1 SGHNT, CDR2 YENEEA. V was clipped by 1 base and J by 2 bases, with 12 bases between them. CDR3 sequence: CASSLGTGGPKNIQYF. CDR3 DNA: TGTGCCAGCAGCTTAGGGACGGGTGGACCCAAAAACATTCAGTACTTC.

The V gene is TRBV18, the J gene TRBJ1-3; D call uncertain. CDR3 size: 13 residues. CDR1 is KGHSH, CDR2 LQKENI, per germline. Trimming removed 8 bases at V and 2 bases at J, with 10 bases between. CDR3 sequence: CASQVSPGNTIYF. Here the CDR3 DNA reads TGTGCCAGCCAAGTGAGTCCTGGAAACACCATATATTTT. Together with reference TRBV18 and TRBJ1-3, the CDR3 gives the full variable domain: NAGVMQNPRHLVRRRGQEARLRCSPMKGHSHVYWYRQLPEEGLKFMVYLQKENIIDESGMPKERFSAEFPKEGPSILRIQQVVRGDSAAYFCASQVSPGNTIYFGEGSWLTVV.

The genes are TRBV21-1 and TRBJ2-7; no DNA check was done on the table's D call, TRBD2. TRBV21-1 is marked as a pseudogene. CDR3 length: 15 residues. DNA for the CDR3: TGTGCCAGCAATCCACCGATGGGCCAGACCTACGAGCAGTACTTC. It codes for CASNPPMGQTYEQYF.

The chain links TRBV7-2 to TRBJ2-1; 8 bases fit TRBD1. Germline V gives CDR1 SGHTA, CDR2 FQGNSA. The CDR3 loop spans 15 amino acids. Trimming at V came to 4 bases and at J to 6 bases, leaving 8 bases not matched to a gene. This CDR3 is CASSYPKTGANEQFF. The DNA of the CDR3 is TGTGCCAGCAGCTACCCTAAGACAGGGGCCAATGAGCAGTTCTTC.